The clone carrying this T cell receptor (beta chain) has ten or more counts. Its target is not known. This sample is drawn from a study of T-cell reconstitution after alpha-beta-depleted transplantation in children. Findings and limits, study-wide: Several hundred expanded graft clones reportedly supplied alpha-beta T cells about two months after transplant. High day-60 TCRbeta diversity in some patients came from surviving recipient T cells and thymic progenitors. At the one-year point after transplant, T-cell counts and TCRbeta diversity were found to come mostly from T cells that had been newly produced.

Unique molecular identifiers tagged the TCRbeta library. TCRdb processed the PCR reads anew with MiXCR; each CDR3 protein has one entry. This sample has hundreds of thousands of distinct CDR3 sequences, with 8.2% found just once. The V and J ends lost 0 bases and 1 base respectively, with 17 bases between them. Germline assignment: CDR1 LNHNV and CDR2 YYDKDF (reference sequence). The CDR3 is 18 residues long. The clonotype comes from a male patient aged 10 to 17 who had a stem cell transplant for acute lymphoblastic leukemia, so the T cells may come from the graft donor. The chain uses TRBV15 and TRBJ2-3; D possibly corresponds to TRBD1 (6 bases). Sequenced material: PBMCs, mostly from graft donor cells, taken 180 days after TCRalphabeta/CD19-depleted stem cell transplant. DNA of the CDR3: TGTGCCACCAGCAGAGATTTAGGCGGCAGGGGCGGCACAGATACGCAGTATTTT. This codes for CATSRDLGGRGGTDTQYF. Based on the CDR3 plus reference TRBV15 and TRBJ2-3, the full variable domain is DAMVIQNPRYQVTQFGKPVTLSCSQTLNHNVMYWYQQKSSQAPKLLFHYYDKDFNNEADTPDNFQSRRPNTSFCFLDIRSPGLGDTAMYLCATSRDLGGRGGTDTQYFGPGTRLTVL.